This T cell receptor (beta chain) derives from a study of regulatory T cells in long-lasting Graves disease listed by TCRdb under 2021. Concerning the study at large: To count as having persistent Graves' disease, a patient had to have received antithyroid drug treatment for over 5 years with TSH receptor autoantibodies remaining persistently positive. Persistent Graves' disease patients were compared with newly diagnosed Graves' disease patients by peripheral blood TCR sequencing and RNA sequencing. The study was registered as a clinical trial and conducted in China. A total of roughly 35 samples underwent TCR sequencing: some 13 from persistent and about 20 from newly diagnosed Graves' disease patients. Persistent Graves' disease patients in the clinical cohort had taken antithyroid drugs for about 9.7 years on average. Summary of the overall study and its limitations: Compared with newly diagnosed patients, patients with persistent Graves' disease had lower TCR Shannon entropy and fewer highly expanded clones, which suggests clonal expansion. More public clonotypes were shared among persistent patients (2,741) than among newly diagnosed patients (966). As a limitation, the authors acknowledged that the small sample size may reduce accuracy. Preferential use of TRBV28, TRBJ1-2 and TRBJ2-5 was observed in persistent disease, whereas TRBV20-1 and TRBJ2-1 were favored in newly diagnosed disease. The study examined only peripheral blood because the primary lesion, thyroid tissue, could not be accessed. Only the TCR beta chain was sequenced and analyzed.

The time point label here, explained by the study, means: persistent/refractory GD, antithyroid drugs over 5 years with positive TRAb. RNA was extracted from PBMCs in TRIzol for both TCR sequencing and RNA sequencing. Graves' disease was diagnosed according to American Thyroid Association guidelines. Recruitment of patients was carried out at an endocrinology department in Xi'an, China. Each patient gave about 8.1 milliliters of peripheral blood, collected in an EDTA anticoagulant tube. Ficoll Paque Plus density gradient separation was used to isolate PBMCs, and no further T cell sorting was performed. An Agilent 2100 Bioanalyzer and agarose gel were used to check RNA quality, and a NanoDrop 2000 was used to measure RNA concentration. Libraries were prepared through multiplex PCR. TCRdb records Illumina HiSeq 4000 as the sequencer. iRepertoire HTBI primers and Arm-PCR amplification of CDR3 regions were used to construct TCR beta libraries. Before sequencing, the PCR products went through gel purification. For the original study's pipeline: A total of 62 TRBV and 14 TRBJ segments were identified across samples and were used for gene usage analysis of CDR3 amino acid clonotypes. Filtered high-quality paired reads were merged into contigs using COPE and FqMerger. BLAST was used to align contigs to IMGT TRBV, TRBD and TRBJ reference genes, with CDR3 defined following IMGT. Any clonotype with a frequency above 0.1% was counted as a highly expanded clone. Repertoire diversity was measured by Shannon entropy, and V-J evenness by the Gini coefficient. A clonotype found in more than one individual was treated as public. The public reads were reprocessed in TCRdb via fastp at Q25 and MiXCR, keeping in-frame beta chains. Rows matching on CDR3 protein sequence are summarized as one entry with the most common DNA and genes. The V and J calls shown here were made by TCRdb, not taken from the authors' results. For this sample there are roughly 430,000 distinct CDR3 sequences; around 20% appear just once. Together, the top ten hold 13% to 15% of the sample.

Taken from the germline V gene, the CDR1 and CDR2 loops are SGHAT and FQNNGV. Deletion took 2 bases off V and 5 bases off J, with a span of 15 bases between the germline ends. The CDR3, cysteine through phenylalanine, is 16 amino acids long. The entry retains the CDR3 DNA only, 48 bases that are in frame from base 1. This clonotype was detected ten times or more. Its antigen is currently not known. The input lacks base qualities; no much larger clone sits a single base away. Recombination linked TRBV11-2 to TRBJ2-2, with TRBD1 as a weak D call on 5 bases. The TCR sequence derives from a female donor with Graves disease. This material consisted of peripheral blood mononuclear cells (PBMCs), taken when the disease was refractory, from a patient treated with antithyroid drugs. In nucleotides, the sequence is TGTGCCAGCAGCTTAATGAAAACAGGCCGAACCGGGGAGCTGTTTTTT. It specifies CASSLMKTGRTGELFF.